The clone carrying this T cell receptor (beta chain) was seen at least ten times. Germline loops: CDR1 LGHNA, CDR2 YNFKEQ. This CDR3 comprises 14 residues. Trimming stripped 0 bases from V and 7 bases from J, with 12 bases between. RNA transcripts provided the source from which TCR beta CDR3 regions were amplified. The HTBI primer set drove a first-round RT-PCR of the TCR CDR3. TCRdb reprocessed the multiplex PCR reads with MiXCR, giving one entry per CDR3 protein. The data show roughly 500,000 distinct CDR3 sequences, about 45% seen once. Pregnant or lactating patients were excluded, as were those with uncontrolled infection or other autoimmune disease. The sample originates from a study of T cells in Graves' hyperthyroidism and ophthalmopathy.

The sequence derives from an adult woman with Graves' disease, either hyperthyroidism or ophthalmopathy (not recorded which). Sequencing was performed on peripheral blood or thyroid tissue (not recorded which). The chain recombines TRBV4-2 with TRBJ1-1; D gene unclear. The CDR3 loop is CASSQDLASGEAFF. For the CDR3, the DNA is TGTGCCAGCAGCCAAGATCTTGCCTCGGGTGAAGCTTTCTTT.